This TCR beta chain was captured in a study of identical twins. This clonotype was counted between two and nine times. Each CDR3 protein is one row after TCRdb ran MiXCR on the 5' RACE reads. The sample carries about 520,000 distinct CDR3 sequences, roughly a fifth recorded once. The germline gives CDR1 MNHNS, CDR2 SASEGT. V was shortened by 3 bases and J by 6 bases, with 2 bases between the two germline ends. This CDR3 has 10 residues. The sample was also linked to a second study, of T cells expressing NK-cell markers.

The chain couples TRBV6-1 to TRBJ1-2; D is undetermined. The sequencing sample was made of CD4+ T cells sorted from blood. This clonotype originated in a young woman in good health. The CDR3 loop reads CASSDHGYTF. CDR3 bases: TGTGCCAGCAGTGACCATGGCTACACCTTC.